A selection of T cell receptor beta chains follows, all from one sample in a study of cytomegalovirus exposure and HLA in healthy donors. Produced via immunoSEQ multiplex PCR; TCRdb's table is partial and in-frame only. The sample includes roughly 200,000 clones, 70% of them seen just once. Sequencing was performed on PBMCs. The source is a man aged 40-49 years in good health and CMV-seropositive. The CDR3 runs from the conserved cysteine through the conserved F or W. A D gene is named only where the DNA matches it firmly. Expanded clones get a size class; other rows say once, few or many, or leave the size out.

CDR3 protein,CDR3 DNA,J gene,V gene,clone size,D gene
CASSPPGQGHQPQHF,TGTGCCAGCAGTCCCCCGGGACAGGGGCATCAGCCCCAGCATTTT,TRBJ1-5,TRBV6-1,NA,TRBD1
CASRLGSSYNSPLHF,TGTGCCAGCAGACTAGGGAGCTCCTATAATTCACCCCTCCACTTT,TRBJ1-6,TRBV27,once,NA
CAISEETGDTGELFF,TGTGCCATCAGTGAGGAAACAGGGGACACCGGGGAGCTGTTTTTT,TRBJ2-2,TRBV10-3,NA,TRBD1
CASSLKVGPGQPQHF,TGTGCCAGCAGCTTAAAGGTGGGGCCCGGTCAGCCCCAGCATTTT,TRBJ1-5,TRBV7-6,few,NA
CASSLDAGGEETQYF,TGTGCCAGCAGTTTAGATGCGGGGGGCGAAGAGACCCAGTACTTC,TRBJ2-5,TRBV28,NA,TRBD2
CASSLVPGDGYTF,TGTGCCAGCAGCTTAGTCCCAGGGGATGGCTACACCTTC,TRBJ1-2,TRBV5-4,NA,NA
CASSLWGGTDTQYF,TGTGCCAGCAGCCTCTGGGGGGGGACAGATACGCAGTATTTT,TRBJ2-3,TRBV7-2,NA,TRBD2
CASSQTGWAGYTF,TGCGCCAGCAGCCAAACAGGGTGGGCGGGCTACACCTTC,TRBJ1-2,TRBV4-1,few,NA
CAIGREYDQPQHF,TGTGCCATCGGTAGGGAGTACGATCAGCCCCAGCATTTT,TRBJ1-5,TRBV10-3,NA,NA
CASGPGGGETQYF,TGTGCCAGCGGACCGGGGGGAGGTGAGACCCAGTACTTC,TRBJ2-5,TRBV7-7,NA,TRBD2
CASNLDGRNYGYTF,TGTGCCAGCAACCTCGATGGGAGGAACTATGGCTACACCTTC,TRBJ1-2,TRBV7-9,NA,NA
CASRPGVAGGHGYTF,TGTGCCAGCAGACCCGGGGTCGCGGGGGGCCACGGCTACACCTTC,TRBJ1-2,TRBV2,once,NA
CASSRETGVTEAFF,TGTGCCAGCAGCCGGGAGACAGGGGTCACTGAAGCTTTCTTT,TRBJ1-1,TRBV5-4,few,TRBD1
CASSLIAGNTQYF,TGTGCCAGCAGCTTAATAGCCGGGAATACGCAGTATTTT,TRBJ2-3,TRBV7-3,NA,NA
CASSPGTVNQPQHF,TGTGCCAGCAGCCCTGGGACAGTTAATCAGCCCCAGCATTTT,TRBJ1-5,TRBV6-5,NA,TRBD1
CASTYNGDTQYF,TGTGCCAGCACCTACAACGGGGATACGCAGTATTTT,TRBJ2-3,TRBV25-1,NA,NA
CASSLAGVEGQPQHF,TGTGCCAGCAGTTTGGCGGGGGTGGAGGGTCAGCCCCAGCATTTT,TRBJ1-5,TRBV5-4,NA,NA
CASSQSNRVFGYEQYF,TGTGCCAGCAGCCAATCAAACAGGGTGTTCGGCTACGAGCAGTACTTC,TRBJ2-7,TRBV14,NA,NA
CASSSRHPDEQYF,TGTGCCAGCAGCTCCCGACACCCCGACGAGCAGTACTTC,TRBJ2-7,TRBV11-2,few,NA
CASSLAVAGYNEQFF,TGCGCCAGCAGCTTGGCCGTAGCGGGGTACAATGAGCAGTTCTTC,TRBJ2-1,TRBV5-1,once,TRBD2